The rows below give T cell receptor beta chains drawn from one sample of a study of cytomegalovirus exposure and HLA in healthy donors. Repertoires were generated with immunoSEQ multiplex PCR, while TCRdb's copy carries only in-frame clones and drops some. This table lists about 84,000 clones. Specimen: PBMCs. The receptors shown here come from a middle-aged man in good health and CMV-seronegative. Both conserved end residues are part of each CDR3. The order of the fields is J gene, V gene, CDR3 protein.

>TRBJ1-1|TRBV6-5
CASSYLTWGNTEAFF
>TRBJ1-6|TRBV9
CASSVGRRGSNSPLHF
>TRBJ2-1|TRBV7-8
CASSSYQTSGASNEQFF
>TRBJ2-4|TRBV5-1
CASSQGDYKNIQYF
>TRBJ2-1|TRBV7-9
CASSRTGTSNNEQFF
>TRBJ2-6|TRBV10-3
CAISESPGQGLSGANVLTF
>TRBJ2-3|TRBV4-3
CASSQEWGTSGVGTDTQYF
>TRBJ1-6|TRBV5-1
CASSLQGVSSPLHF
>TRBJ1-1|TRBV11-1
CASSLGQRIMNTEAFF
>TRBJ1-2|TRBV19
CASSRSRQGRDYGYTF
>TRBJ2-3|TRBV2
CASNGLAFTDTQYF
>TRBJ1-1|TRBV29-1
CSVKKGAGDTEAFF
>TRBJ2-7|TRBV19
CASRPGTGVHEQYF
>TRBJ2-3|TRBV6-6
CASSGRGRDTQYF
>TRBJ1-5|TRBV6-1
CASSGQGSNQPQHF
>TRBJ1-5|TRBV7-6
CASSDLEQGAGNQPQHF
>TRBJ2-5|TRBV9
CASSVGGAGDQYF
>TRBJ1-4|TRBV28
CASSPTAPNEKLFF
>TRBJ2-7|TRBV4-1
CASSPRYAGGPYEQYF
>TRBJ2-5|TRBV27
CASSSDWESQETQYF
>TRBJ1-2|TRBV18
CASSDDRDYGYTF
>TRBJ1-2|TRBV7-6
CASHDDSYGYTF
>TRBJ2-7|TRBV5-1
CASSLPDGHDEQYF
>TRBJ2-7|TRBV21-1
CASSKVATESYEQYF
>TRBJ1-1|TRBV4-1
CASSQDHRTGWTEAFF
>TRBJ1-5|TRBV2
CASSVLYSNQPQHF
>TRBJ2-3|TRBV28
CASKSGQTQYF
>TRBJ1-1|TRBV7-2
CASSPMNPALNTEAFF
>TRBJ2-5|TRBV20-1
CSAAGGKTQYF
>TRBJ2-7|TRBV7-9
CASSSDSLAYEQYF
>TRBJ2-7|TRBV2
CASKRTGSEQYF
>TRBJ2-2|TRBV7-2
CASSLFVSQATGELFF
>TRBJ2-7|TRBV13
CASSLGSGGQYEQYF
>TRBJ1-1|TRBV9
CASGGSMNTEAFF
>TRBJ2-3|TRBV7-9
CASSFLRVGDTQYF
>TRBJ2-6|TRBV28
CASSAGLAVGANVLTF
>TRBJ1-3|TRBV6-5
CASSYSGGSGNTIYF